This entry concerns a single TCR beta chain. This record belongs to a study of blood T cell repertoires in COVID-19. Overall study context: Collection of acute and convalescent COVID-19 samples took place in the United States, Italy and Spain.

In the original processing: Amplification with reference gene primers provided the estimates of nucleated cell counts. Produced via immunoSEQ multiplex PCR; TCRdb's table is partial and in-frame only. V and J calls and clone size follow that table, whereas D and trimming were derived from the DNA. The data contain approximately 170,000 clones, about 86% of them seen just once; the ten biggest clones take up 3% to 4%. Sequences were obtained from peripheral blood. This TCR was sampled from a man in his late teens or twenties with active or convalescent COVID-19.

The CDR3 is CASSRRGAGQETQYF. CDR3 DNA sequence: TGTGCCAGCAGCCGTCGGGGAGCGGGACAAGAGACCCAGTACTTC. V is TRBV3-1 (or the pseudogene TRBV3-2) and J is TRBJ2-5; 7 bases are a match to TRBD2. The CDR3 consists of 15 residues. Trimming took 4 bases from V and 2 from J; bases not matched to a gene: 7. CDR1 and CDR2 from the germline V gene are LGHDT and YNNKEL (reference sequence).